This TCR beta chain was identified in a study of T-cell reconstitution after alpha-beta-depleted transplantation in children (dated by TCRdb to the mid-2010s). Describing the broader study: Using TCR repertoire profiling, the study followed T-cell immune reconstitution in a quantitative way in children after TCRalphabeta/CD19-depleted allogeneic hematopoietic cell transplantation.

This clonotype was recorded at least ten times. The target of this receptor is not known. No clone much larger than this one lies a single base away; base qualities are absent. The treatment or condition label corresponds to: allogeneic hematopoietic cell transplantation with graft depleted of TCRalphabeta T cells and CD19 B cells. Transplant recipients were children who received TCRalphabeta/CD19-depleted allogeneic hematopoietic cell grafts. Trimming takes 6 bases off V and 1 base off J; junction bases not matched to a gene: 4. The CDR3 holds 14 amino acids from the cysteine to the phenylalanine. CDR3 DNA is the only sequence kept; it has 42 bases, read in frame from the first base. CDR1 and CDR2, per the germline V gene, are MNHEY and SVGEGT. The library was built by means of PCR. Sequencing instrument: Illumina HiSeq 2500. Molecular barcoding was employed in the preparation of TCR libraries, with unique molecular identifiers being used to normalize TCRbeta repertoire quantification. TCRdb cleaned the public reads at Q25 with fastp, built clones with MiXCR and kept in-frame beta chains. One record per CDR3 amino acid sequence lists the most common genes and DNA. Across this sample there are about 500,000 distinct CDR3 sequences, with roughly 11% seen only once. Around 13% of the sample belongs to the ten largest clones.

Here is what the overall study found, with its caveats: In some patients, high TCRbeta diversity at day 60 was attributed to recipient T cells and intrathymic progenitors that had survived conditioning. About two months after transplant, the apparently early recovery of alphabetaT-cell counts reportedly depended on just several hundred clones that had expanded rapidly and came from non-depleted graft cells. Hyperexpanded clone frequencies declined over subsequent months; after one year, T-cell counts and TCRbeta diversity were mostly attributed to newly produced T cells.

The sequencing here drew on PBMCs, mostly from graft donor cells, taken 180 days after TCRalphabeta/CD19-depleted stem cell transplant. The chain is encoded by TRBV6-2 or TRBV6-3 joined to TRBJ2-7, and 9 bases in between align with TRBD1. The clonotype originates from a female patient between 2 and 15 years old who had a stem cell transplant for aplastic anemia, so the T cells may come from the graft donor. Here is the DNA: TGTGCCAGCAGCGACAGGGGGAGTTCCTACGAGCAGTACTTC. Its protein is CASSDRGSSYEQYF.